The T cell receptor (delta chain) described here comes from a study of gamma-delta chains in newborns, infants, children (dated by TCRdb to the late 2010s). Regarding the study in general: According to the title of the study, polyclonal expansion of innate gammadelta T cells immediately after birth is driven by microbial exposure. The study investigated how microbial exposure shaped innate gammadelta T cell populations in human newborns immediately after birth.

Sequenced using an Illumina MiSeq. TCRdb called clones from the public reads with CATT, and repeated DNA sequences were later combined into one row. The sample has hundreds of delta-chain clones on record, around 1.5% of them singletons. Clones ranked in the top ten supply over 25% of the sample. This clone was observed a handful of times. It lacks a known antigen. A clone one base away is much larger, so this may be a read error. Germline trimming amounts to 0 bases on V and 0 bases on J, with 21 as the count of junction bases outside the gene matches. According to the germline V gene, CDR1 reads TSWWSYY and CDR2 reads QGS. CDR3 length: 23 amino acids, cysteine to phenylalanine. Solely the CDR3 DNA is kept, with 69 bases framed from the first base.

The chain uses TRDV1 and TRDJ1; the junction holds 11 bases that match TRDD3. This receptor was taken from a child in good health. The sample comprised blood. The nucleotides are TGTGCTCTTGGGGAACTAGTCGTCGTCCTCCGGTACTGGGGGATAGGGAACACCGATAAACTCATCTTT. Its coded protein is CALGELVVVLRYWGIGNTDKLIF.